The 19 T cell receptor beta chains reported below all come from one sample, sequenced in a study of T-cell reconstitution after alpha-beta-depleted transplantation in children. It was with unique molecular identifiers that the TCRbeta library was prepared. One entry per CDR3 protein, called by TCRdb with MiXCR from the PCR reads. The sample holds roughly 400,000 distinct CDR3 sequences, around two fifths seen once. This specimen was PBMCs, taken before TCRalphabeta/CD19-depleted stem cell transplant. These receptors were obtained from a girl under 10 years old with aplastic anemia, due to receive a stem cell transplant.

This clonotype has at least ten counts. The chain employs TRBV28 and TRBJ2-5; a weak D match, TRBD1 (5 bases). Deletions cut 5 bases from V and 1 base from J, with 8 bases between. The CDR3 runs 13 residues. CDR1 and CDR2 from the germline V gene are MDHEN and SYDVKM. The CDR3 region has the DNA TGTGCCAGCAGTCCAGGGATCCAAGAGACCCAGTACTTC. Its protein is CASSPGIQETQYF.

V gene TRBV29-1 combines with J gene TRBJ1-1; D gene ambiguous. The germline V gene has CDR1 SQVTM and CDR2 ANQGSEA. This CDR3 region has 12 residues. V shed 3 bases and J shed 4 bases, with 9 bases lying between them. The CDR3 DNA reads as TGCAGCGTTGACAGGAAATCCACTGAAGCTTTCTTT. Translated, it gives CSVDRKSTEAFF.

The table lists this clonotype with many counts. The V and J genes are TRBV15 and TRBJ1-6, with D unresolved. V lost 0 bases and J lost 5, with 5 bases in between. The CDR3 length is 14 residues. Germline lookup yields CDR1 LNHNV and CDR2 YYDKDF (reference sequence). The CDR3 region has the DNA TGTGCCACCAGCAGAGACGGGAATAATTCACCCCTCCACTTT. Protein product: CATSRDGNNSPLHF.

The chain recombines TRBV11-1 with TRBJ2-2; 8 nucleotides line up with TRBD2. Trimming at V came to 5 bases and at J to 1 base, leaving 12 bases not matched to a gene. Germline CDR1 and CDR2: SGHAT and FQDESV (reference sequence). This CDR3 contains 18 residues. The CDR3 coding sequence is TGTGCCAGCAGCCCCTCGTGGGCGGGAGGAGAGAACACCGGGGAGCTGTTTTTT. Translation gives CASSPSWAGGENTGELFF.

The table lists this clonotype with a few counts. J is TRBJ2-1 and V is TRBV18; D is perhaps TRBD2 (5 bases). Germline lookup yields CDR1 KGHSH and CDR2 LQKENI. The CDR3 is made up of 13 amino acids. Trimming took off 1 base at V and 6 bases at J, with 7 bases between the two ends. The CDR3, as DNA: TGTGCCAGCTCACCACTAGCGCGCAATGAGCAGTTCTTC. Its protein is CASSPLARNEQFF.

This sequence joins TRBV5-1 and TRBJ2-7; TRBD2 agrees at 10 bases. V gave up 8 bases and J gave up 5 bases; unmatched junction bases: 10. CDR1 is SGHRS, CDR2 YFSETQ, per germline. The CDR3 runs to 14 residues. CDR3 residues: CASSKGLALDEQYF. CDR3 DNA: TGCGCCAGTTCCAAGGGACTAGCGTTGGACGAGCAGTACTTC.

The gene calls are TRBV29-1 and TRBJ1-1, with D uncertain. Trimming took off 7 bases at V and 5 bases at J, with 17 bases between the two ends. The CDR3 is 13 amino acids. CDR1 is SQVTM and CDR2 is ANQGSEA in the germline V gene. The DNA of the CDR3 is TGCAGCGCCTCAGTACGCCTGTCGACTGAAGCTTTCTTT. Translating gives CSASVRLSTEAFF.

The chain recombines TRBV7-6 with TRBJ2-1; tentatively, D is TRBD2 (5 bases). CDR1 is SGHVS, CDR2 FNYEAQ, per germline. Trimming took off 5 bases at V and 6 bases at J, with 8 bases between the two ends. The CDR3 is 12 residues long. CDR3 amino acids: CASSPTINEQFF. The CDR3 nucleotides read TGTGCCAGCAGCCCGACTATCAATGAGCAGTTCTTC.

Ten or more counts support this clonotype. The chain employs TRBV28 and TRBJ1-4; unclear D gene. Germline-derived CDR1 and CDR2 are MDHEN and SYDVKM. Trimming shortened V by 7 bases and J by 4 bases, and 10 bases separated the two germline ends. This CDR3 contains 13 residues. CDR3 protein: CASTEQFNEKLFF. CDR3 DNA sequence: TGTGCCAGCACTGAACAGTTTAATGAAAAACTGTTTTTT.

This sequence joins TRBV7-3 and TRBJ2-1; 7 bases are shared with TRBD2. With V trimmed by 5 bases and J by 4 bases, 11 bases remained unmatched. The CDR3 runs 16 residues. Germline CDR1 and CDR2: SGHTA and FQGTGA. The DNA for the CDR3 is TGTGCCAGCAGCCCCAGTCGGGCTAGCGGTTACAATGAGCAGTTCTTC. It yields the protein CASSPSRASGYNEQFF.

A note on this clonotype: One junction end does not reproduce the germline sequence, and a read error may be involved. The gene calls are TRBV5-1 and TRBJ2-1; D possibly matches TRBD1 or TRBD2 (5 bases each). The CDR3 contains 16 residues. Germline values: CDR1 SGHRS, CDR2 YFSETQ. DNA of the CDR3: TGCGCCAGCAGCCCCGTAGGGGATGGGGGTACCAATGAGCAGCTCTTC. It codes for CASSPVGDGGTNEQLF.

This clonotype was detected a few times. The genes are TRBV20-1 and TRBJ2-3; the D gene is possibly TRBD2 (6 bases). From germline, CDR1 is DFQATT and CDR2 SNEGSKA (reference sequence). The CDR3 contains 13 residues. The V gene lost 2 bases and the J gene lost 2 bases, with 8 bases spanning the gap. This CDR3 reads CSARLAPTDTQYF. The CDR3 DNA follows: TGCAGTGCTAGACTAGCGCCCACAGATACGCAGTATTTT.

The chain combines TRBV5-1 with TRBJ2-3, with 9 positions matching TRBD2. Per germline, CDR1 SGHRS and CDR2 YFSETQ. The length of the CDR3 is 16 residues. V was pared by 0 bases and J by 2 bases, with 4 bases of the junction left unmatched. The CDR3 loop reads CASSLALAGTTDTQYF. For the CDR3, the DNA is TGCGCCAGCAGCTTGGCGCTAGCGGGAACCACAGATACGCAGTATTTT.

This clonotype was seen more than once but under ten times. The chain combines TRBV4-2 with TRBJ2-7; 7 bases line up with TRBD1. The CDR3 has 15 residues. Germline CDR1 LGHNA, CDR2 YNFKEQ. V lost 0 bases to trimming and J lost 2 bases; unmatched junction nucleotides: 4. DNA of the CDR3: TGTGCCAGCAGCCAAGATACCCAGGGGGCCTACGAGCAGTACTTC. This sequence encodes CASSQDTQGAYEQYF.

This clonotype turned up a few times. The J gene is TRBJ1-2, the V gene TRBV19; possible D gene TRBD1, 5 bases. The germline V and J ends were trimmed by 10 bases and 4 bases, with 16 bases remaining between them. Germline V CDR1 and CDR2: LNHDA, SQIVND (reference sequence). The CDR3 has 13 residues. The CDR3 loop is CATRIGGTYGYTF. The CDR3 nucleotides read TGTGCCACCCGCATTGGGGGGACCTATGGCTACACCTTC.

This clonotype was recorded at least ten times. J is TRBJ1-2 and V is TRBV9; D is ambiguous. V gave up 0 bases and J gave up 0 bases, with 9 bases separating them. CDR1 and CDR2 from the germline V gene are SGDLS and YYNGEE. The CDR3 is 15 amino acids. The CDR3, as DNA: TGTGCCAGCAGCGTAGGTCTAACAGCTAACTATGGCTACACCTTC. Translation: CASSVGLTANYGYTF.

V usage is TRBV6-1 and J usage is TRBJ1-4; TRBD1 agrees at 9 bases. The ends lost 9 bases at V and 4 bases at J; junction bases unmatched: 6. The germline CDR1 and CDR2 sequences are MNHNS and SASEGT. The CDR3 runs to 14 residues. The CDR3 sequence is CASSRGQGNEKLFF. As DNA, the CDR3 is TGTGCCAGTTCGCGGGGACAGGGTAATGAAAAACTGTTTTTT.

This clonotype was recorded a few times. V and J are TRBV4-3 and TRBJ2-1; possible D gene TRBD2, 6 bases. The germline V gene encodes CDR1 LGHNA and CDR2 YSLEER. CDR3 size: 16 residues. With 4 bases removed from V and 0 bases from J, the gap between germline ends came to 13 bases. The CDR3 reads CASSRQTRGSYNEQFF. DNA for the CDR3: TGCGCCAGCAGCCGCCAGACTAGGGGCTCCTACAATGAGCAGTTCTTC.

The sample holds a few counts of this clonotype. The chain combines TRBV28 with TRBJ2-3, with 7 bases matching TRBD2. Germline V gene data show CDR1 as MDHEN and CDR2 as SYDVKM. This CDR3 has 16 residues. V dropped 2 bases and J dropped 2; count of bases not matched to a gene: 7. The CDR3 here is CASSLKASGATDTQYF. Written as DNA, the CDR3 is TGTGCCAGCAGTTTAAAGGCTAGCGGAGCCACAGATACGCAGTATTTT.